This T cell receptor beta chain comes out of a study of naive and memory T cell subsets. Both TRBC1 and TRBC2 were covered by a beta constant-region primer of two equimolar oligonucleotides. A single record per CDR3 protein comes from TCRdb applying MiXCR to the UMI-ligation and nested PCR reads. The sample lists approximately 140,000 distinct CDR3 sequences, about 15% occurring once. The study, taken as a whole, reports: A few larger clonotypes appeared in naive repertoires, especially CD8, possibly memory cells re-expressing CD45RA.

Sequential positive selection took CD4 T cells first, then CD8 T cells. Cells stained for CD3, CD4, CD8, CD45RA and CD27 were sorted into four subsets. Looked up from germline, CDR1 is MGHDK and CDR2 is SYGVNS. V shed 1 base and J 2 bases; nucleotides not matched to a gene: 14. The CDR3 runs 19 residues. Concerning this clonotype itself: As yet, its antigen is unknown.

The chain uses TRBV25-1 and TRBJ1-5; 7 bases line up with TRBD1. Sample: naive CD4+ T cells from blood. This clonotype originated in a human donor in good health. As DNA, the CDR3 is TGTGCCAGCAGTGAATTAGAGGGGGCCCCTGCTCATGGCAATCAGCCCCAGCATTTT. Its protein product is CASSELEGAPAHGNQPQHF.